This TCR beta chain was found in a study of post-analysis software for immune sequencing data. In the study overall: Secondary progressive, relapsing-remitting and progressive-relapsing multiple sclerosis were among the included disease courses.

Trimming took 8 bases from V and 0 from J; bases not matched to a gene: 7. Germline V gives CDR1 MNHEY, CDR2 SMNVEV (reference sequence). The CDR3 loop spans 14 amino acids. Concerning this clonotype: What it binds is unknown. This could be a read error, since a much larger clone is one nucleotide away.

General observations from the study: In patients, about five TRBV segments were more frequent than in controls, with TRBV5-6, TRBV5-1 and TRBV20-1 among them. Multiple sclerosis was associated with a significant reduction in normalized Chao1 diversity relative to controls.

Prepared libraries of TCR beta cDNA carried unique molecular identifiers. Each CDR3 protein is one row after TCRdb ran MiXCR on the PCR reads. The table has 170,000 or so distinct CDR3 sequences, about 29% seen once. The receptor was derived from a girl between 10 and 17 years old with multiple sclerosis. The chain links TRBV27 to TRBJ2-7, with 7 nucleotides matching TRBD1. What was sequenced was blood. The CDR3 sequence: CASATDRSSYEQYF. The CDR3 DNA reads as TGTGCCAGCGCCACGGACAGGAGCTCCTACGAGCAGTACTTC.